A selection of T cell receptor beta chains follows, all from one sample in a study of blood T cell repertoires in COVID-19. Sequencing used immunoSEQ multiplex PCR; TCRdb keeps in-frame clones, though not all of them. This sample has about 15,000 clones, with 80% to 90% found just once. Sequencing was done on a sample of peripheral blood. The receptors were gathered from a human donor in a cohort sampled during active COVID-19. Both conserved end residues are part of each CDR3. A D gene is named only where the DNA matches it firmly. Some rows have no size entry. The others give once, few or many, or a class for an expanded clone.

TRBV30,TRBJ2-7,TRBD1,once,TGTGCCTGGAGTCCAGGGGGTACCGCCTACGAGCAGTACTTC,CAWSPGGTAYEQYF
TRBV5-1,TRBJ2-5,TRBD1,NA,TGCGCCAGCAGCCCACAGGGGGCAGGAGAGACCCAGTACTTC,CASSPQGAGETQYF
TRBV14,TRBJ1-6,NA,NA,TGTGCCAGCAGCCAAGAGATGCAGGGGAGCACTAATTCACCCCTCCACTTT,CASSQEMQGSTNSPLHF
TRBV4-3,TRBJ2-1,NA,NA,TGCGCCAGCAGCCAAAGTGCGACTAGTGTTCGTGAGCAGTTCTTC,CASSQSATSVREQFF
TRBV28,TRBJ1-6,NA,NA,TGTGCCAGCAGTTTATCGTTAGGGAGTGGGAACTCACCCCTCCACTTT,CASSLSLGSGNSPLHF
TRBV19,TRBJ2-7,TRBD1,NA,TGTGCCAGCCACGACGGGGGGACAGGGAGCTCTATGCCCAACGAGCAGTACTTC,CASHDGGTGSSMPNEQYF
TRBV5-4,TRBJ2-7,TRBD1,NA,TGTGCCAGCAGCTCACAGGGGCGTTCCTCCTACGAGCAGTACTTC,CASSSQGRSSYEQYF
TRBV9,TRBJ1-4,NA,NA,TGTGCCAGCAGCCCGACCCGGGTCGCTAATGAAAAACTGTTTTTT,CASSPTRVANEKLFF
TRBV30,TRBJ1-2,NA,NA,TGTGCCTGGCTGGGTCACAGGGATACTAACTATGGCTACACCTTC,CAWLGHRDTNYGYTF
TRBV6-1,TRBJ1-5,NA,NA,TGTGCCAGCAGTGAAAGACAGTATCAGCCCCAGCATTTT,CASSERQYQPQHF
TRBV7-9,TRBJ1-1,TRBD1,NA,TGTGCCAGCAGCCCAAGGAGGGGGCCAACTGAAGCTTTCTTT,CASSPRRGPTEAFF
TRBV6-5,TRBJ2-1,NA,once,TGTGCCAGCGTTAGCGGTCCTTACAATGAGCAGTTCTTC,CASVSGPYNEQFF
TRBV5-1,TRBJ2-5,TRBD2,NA,TGCGCCAGCAGCTTCGCGATAACTAGCGGGGCTCAAGAGACCCAGTACTTC,CASSFAITSGAQETQYF
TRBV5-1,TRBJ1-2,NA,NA,TGCGCCAGCAGCTTGGACAGCCTTAGCTATGGCTACACCTTC,CASSLDSLSYGYTF
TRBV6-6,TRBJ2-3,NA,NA,NA,CASSTSEDTQYF
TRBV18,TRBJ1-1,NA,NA,TGTGCCAGCTCACAACCGGGACAAGGAGTAGGGCCTGAAGCTTTCTTT,CASSQPGQGVGPEAFF
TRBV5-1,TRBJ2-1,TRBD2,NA,TGCGCCAGCAGCTTGGGCGGAAGCGGGAGCTACAATGAGCAGTTCTTC,CASSLGGSGSYNEQFF
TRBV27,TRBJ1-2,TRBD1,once,TGTGCCAGCAGTTTACAGGGACAGGGTGCGGGCTACACCTTC,CASSLQGQGAGYTF
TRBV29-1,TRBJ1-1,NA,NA,TGCAGCGTTTCGACGGGGAGCAACTATAACACTGAAGCTTTCTTT,CSVSTGSNYNTEAFF
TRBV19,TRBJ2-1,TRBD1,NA,TGTGCCAGTACGCGGGACAGGGGGTTAGCCTACAATGAGCAGTTCTTC,CASTRDRGLAYNEQFF
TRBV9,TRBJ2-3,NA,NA,TGTGCCAGCAGCGTAGGGTCAGTTAGCACAGATACGCAGTATTTT,CASSVGSVSTDTQYF
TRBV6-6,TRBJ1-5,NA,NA,TGTGCCACCCTTGAGCGGGGATGGGGCAATCAGCCCCAGCATTTT,CATLERGWGNQPQHF
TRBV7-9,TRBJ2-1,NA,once,TGTGCCAGCAGCCCTCGGACAGCTACAATGGCTGAGCAGTTCTTC,CASSPRTATMAEQFF
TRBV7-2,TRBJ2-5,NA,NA,TGTGCCAGCAGCTTAGGGGGGGGCGGGTGGATACAAGAGACCCAGTACTTC,CASSLGGGGWIQETQYF
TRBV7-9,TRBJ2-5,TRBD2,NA,TGTGCCAGCAGCATTGGGAGGGGCCAAGAGACCCAGTACTTC,CASSIGRGQETQYF
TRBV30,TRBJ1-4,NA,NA,TGTGCCTGGCTTAACAGGGACAATGAAAAACTGTTTTTT,CAWLNRDNEKLFF
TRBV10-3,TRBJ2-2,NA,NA,TGTGCCATCAGTGCTAGGGGAATTGACGCGAACACCGGGGAGCTGTTTTTT,CAISARGIDANTGELFF
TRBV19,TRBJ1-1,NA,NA,TGTGCCAGTAGTATAGATGCCGGCCCCCCGGGTAACCAAGCTTTCTTT,CASSIDAGPPGNQAFF
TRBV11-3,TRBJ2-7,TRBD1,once,TGTGCCAGCAGCCCCGGGACAGGGAGTTCTTACGAGCAGTACTTC,CASSPGTGSSYEQYF
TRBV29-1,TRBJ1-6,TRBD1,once,TGCAGCGTTGCGACAGGGAATTCACCCCTCCACTTT,CSVATGNSPLHF
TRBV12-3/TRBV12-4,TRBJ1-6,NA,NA,TGTGCCAGCAGTTTGCAGGGTTGGTCACCCCTCCACTTT,CASSLQGWSPLHF
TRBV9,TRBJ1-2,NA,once,TGTGCCAGCAGCCCCGACAAGCCCCTCTATGGCTACACCTTC,CASSPDKPLYGYTF
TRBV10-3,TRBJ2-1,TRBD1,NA,TGTGCCAGCGTCGGGACAGGTACAAATGAGCAGTTCTTC,CASVGTGTNEQFF
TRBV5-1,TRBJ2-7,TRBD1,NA,TGCGCCAGCAGCCCGGACAGGGGGAGCGACGAGCAGTACTTC,CASSPDRGSDEQYF
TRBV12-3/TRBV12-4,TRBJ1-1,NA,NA,TGTGCCTGCCAGGGGAACACTGAAGCTTTCTTT,CACQGNTEAFF
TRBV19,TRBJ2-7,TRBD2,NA,TGTGCCAGTAGTCGGACTAGCGGGCTGTACGACGAGCAGTACTTC,CASSRTSGLYDEQYF
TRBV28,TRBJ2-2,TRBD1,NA,TGTGCCACCGGGGGAGAGACAGGGGCCGGGGAGCTGTTTTTT,CATGGETGAGELFF
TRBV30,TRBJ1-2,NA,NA,TGTGCCTGGACCCTCAGGGATCGGTCTGGCTACACCTTC,CAWTLRDRSGYTF
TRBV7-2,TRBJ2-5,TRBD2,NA,TGTGCCAGCAGCTTAACCGGGACTAGCCCAAACCAAGAGACCCAGTACTTC,CASSLTGTSPNQETQYF
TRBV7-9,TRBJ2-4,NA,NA,TGTGCCAGCAGCTCTAAATCAACCGCCAAAAACATTCAGTACTTC,CASSSKSTAKNIQYF
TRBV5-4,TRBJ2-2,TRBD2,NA,TGTGCCAGCAGCTTGGTACTAGCGGGGAGTGGGGAGCTGTTTTTT,CASSLVLAGSGELFF
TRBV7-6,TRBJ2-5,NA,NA,TGTGCCAGCAGCTTAGCGTTCGGGGTCGGCCAAGAGACCCAGTACTTC,CASSLAFGVGQETQYF
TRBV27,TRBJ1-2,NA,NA,TGTGCCAGCAGTTCGACAACCACCCCCTATGGCTACACCTTC,CASSSTTTPYGYTF
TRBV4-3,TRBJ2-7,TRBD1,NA,TGCGCCAGCAGCCGCGACGCAAGACAGGGTTCGGGCGAGCAGTACTTC,CASSRDARQGSGEQYF
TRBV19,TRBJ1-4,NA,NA,TGTGCCAGTAGTATACAGGGCTTAAATGAAAAACTGTTTTTT,CASSIQGLNEKLFF
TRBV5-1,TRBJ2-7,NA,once,TGCGCCAGCAGCCCCGGGACACTAAACTACGAGCAGTACTTC,CASSPGTLNYEQYF
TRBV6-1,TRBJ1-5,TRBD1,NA,TGTGCCAGCAGTGCCCCAGCCAGGGGGCCAAATCAGCCCCAGCATTTT,CASSAPARGPNQPQHF
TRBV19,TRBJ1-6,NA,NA,TGTGCCAGTAGTCTCTTAACTCGTTCACCCCTCCACTTT,CASSLLTRSPLHF
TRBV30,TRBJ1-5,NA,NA,TGTGCCTGGGCTCGGGACATGTATCAGCCCCAGCATTTT,CAWARDMYQPQHF
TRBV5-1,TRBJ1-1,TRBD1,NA,TGCGCCAGCAGCATAGGGACAGGGGGCGGAAGAAACACTGAAGCTTTCTTT,CASSIGTGGGRNTEAFF
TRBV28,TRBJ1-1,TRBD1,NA,TGTGCCAGCAGTAGGGGGCCCGGGAACACTGAAGCTTTCTTT,CASSRGPGNTEAFF
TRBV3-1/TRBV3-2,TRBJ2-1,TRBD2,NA,TGTGCCAGCAGCCAGGCAGGACTAGCGGTGACTAATGAGCAGTTCTTC,CASSQAGLAVTNEQFF
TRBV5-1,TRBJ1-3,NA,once,TGCGCCAGCAGTCTTGGGGGGACTGGAAACACCATATATTTT,CASSLGGTGNTIYF